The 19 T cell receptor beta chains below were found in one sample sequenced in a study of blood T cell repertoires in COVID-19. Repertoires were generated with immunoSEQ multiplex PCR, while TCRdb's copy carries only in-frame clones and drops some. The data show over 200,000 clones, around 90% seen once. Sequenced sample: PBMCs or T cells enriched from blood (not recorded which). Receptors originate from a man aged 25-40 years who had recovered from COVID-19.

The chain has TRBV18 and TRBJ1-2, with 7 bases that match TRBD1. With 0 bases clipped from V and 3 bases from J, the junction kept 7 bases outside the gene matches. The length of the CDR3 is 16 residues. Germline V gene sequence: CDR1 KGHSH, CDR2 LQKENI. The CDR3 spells CASSPPGTEGDYGYTF. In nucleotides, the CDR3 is TGTGCCAGCTCACCACCGGGGACAGAAGGCGACTATGGCTACACCTTC.

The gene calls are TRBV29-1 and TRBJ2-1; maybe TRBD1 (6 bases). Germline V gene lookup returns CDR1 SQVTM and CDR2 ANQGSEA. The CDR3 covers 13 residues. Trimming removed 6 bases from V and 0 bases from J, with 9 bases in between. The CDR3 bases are TGCAGCGTAGGACAGCTCTCCTACAATGAGCAGTTCTTC. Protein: CSVGQLSYNEQFF.

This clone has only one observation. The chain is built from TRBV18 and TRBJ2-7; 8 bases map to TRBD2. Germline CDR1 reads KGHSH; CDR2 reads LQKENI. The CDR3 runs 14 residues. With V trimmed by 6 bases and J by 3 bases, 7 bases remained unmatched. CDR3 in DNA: TGTGCCAGCTCCGGGGGGGGTTCCCTCTACGAGCAGTACTTC. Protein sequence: CASSGGGSLYEQYF.

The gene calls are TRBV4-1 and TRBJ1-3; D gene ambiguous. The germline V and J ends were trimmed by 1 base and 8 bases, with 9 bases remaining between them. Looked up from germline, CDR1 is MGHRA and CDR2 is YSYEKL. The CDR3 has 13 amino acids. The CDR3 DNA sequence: TGCGCCAGCAGCCAAGGGAGGGTTGACACCATATATTTT. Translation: CASSQGRVDTIYF.

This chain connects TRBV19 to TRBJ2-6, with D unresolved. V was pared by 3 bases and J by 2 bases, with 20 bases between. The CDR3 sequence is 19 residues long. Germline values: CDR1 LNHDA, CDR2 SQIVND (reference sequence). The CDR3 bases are TGTGCCAGTAGTATGGGCACCCGGCTGGTGTTGACTGGGGCCAACGTCCTGACTTTC. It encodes CASSMGTRLVLTGANVLTF.

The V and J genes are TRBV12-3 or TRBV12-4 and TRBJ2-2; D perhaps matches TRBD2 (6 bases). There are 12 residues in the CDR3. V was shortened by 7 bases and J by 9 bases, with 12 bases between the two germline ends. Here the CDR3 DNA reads TGTGCCAGCACGGCTCGGGACTGGGAGCTGTTTTTT. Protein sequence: CASTARDWELFF.

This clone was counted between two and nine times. CDR3 bases: TGTGCCAGCAGTTACTCGCGTTTTTATGGCTACACCTTC. Encoded protein: CASSYSRFYGYTF. The rearrangement links TRBV6-5 to TRBJ1-2; D gene ambiguous. Trimming removed 0 bases at V and 5 bases at J, with 7 bases between. This CDR3 comprises 13 residues. Germline values: CDR1 MNHEY, CDR2 SVGAGI.

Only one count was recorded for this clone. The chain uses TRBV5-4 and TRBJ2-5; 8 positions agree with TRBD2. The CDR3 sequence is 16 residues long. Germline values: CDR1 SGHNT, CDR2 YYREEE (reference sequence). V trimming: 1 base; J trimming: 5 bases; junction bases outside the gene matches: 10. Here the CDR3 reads CASSLWSGRRKETQYF. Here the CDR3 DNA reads TGTGCCAGCAGCTTGTGGAGCGGGAGACGTAAGGAGACCCAGTACTTC. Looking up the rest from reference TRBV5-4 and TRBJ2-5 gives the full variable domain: ETGVTQSPTHLIKTRGQQVTLRCSSQSGHNTVSWYQQALGQGPQFIFQYYREEENGRGNFPPRFSGLQFPNYSSELNVNALELDDSALYLCASSLWSGRRKETQYFGPGTRLLVL.

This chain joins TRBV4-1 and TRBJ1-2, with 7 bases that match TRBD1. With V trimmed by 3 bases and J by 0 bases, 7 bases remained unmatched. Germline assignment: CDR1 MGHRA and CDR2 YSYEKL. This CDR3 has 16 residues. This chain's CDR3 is CASSQPRQGTNYGYTF. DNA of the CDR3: TGCGCCAGCAGCCAGCCCCGACAGGGCACTAACTATGGCTACACCTTC.

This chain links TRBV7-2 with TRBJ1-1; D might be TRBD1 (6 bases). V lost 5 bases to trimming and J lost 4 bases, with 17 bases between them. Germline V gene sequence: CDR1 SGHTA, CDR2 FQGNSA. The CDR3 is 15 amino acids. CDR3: CASSKHTGMGTEAFF. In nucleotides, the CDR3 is TGTGCCAGCAGCAAACACACAGGGATGGGCACTGAAGCTTTCTTT. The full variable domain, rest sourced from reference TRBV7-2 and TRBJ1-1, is GAGVSQSPSNKVTEKGKDVELRCDPISGHTALYWYRQSLGQGLEFLIYFQGNSAPDKSGLPSDRFSAERTGGSVSTLTIQRTQQEDSAVYLCASSKHTGMGTEAFFGQGTRLTVV.

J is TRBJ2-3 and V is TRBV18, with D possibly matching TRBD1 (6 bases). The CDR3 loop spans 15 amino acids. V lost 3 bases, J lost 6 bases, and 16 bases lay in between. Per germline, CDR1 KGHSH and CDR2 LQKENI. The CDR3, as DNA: TGTGCCAGCTCACCGGCGTCAGGGGCCGAGGATACGCAGTATTTT. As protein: CASSPASGAEDTQYF.

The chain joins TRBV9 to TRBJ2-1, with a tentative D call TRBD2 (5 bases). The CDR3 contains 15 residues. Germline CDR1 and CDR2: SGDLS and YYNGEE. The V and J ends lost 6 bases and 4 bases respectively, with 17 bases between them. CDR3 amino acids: CASTPTGNLYNEQFF. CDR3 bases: TGTGCCAGCACCCCAACGGGAAACCTATACAATGAGCAGTTCTTC.

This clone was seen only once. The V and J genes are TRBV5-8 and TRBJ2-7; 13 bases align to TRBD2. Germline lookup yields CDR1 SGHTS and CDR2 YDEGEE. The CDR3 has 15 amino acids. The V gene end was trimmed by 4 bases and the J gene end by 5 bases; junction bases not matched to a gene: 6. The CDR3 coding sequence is TGTGCCAGCAGCCTCTGGACTAGCGGGAGTAACGAGCAGTACTTC. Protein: CASSLWTSGSNEQYF.

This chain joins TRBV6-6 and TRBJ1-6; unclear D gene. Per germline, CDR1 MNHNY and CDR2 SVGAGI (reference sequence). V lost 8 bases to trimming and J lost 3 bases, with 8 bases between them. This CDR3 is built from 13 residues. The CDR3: CASVDYYNSPLHF. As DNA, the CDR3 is TGTGCCAGCGTTGACTACTATAATTCACCCCTCCACTTT.

CDR3 bases: TGTGCCAGCAGCCCGCGGGACCCGCTGAATGGCTACACCTTC. It encodes CASSPRDPLNGYTF. V is TRBV7-2 and J is TRBJ1-2, with D possibly being TRBD1 (5 bases). CDR1 SGHTA and CDR2 FQGNSA come from the germline V gene. The CDR3 spans 14 residues. Trimming shortened V by 5 bases and J by 6 bases, and 16 bases separated the two germline ends.

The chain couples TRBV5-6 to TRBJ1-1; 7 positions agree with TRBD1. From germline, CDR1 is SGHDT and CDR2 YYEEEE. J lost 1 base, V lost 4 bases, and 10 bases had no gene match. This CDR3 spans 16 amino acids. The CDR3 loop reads CASSPRAGGGNTEAFF. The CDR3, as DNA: TGTGCCAGCAGCCCGCGGGCAGGGGGTGGGAACACTGAAGCTTTCTTT.

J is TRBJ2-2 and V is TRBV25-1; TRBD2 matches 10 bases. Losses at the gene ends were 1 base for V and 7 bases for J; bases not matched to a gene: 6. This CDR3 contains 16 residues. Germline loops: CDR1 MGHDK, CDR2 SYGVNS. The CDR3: CASSEFSGRSIGELFF. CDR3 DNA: TGTGCCAGCAGTGAATTTAGCGGGAGGTCTATCGGGGAGCTGTTTTTT. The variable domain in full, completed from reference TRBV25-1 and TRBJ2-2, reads EADIYQTPRYLVIGTGKKITLECSQTMGHDKMYWYQQDPGMELHLIHYSYGVNSTEKGDLSSESTVSRIRTEHFPLTLESARPSHTSQYLCASSEFSGRSIGELFFGEGSRLTVL.

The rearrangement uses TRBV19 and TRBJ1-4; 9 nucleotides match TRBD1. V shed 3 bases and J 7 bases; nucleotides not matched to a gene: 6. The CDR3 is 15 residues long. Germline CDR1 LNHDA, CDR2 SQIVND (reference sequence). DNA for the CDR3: TGTGCCAGTAGTATCCCCACAGGGGGCCGTGAAAAACTGTTTTTT. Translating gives CASSIPTGGREKLFF.

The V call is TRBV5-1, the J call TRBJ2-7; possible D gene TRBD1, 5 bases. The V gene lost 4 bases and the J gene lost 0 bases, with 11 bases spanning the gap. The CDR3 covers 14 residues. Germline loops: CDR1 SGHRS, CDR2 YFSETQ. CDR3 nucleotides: TGCGCCAGCAGCCTACAGGTATCCTCCTACGAGCAGTACTTC. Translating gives CASSLQVSSYEQYF. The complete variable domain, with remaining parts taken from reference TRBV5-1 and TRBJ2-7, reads KAGVTQTPRYLIKTRGQQVTLSCSPISGHRSVSWYQQTPGQGLQFLFEYFSETQRNKGNFPGRFSGRQFSNSRSEMNVSTLELGDSALYLCASSLQVSSYEQYFGPGTRLTVT.